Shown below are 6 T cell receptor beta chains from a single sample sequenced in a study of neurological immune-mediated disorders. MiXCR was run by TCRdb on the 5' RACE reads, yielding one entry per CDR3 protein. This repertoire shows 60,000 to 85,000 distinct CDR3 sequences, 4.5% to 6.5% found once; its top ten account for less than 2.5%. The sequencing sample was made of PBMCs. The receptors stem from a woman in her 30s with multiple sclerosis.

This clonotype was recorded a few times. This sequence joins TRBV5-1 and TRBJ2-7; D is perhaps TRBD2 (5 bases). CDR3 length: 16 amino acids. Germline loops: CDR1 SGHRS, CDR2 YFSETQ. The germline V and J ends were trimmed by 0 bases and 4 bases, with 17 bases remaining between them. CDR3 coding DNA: TGCGCCAGCAGCTTGGAGGGAGCGAGTTATGCTTACGAGCAGTACTTC. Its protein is CASSLEGASYAYEQYF.

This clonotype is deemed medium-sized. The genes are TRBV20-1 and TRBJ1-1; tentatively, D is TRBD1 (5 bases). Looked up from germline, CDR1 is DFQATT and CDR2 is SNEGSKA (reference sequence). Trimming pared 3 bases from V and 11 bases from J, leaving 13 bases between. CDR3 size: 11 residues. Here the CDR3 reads CSASPQGRAFF. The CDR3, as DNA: TGCAGTGCTAGTCCCCAGGGACGGGCTTTCTTT.

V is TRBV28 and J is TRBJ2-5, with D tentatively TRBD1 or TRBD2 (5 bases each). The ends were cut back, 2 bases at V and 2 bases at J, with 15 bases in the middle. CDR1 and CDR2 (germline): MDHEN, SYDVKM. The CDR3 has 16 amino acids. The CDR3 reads CASSLRRGREQETQYF. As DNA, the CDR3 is TGTGCCAGCAGTTTAAGAAGGGGTAGGGAGCAAGAGACCCAGTACTTC.

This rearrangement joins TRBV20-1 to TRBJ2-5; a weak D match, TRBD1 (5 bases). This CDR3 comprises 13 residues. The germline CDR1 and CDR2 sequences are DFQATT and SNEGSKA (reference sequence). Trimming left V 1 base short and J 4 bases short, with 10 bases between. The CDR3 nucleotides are TGCAGTGCTAGAGGGCAGGGTGGAGAGACCCAGTACTTC. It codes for CSARGQGGETQYF.

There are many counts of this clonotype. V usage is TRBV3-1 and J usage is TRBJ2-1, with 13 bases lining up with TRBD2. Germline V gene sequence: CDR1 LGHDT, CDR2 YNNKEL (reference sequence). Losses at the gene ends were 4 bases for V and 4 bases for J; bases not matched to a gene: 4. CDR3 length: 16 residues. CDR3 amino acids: CASSPGTSGIYNEQFF. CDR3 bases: TGTGCCAGCAGCCCAGGGACTAGCGGGATATACAATGAGCAGTTCTTC.

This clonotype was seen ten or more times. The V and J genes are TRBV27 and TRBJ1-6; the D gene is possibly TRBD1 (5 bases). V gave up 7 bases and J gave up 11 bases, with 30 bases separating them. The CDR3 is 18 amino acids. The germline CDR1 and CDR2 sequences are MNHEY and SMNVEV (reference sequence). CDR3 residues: CASINRKAGTGAIPPLHF. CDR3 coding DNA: TGTGCCAGCATCAATCGAAAGGCAGGGACCGGAGCGATTCCACCCCTCCACTTT.